This T cell receptor beta chain was found in a study of graft-versus-host responses after intestinal transplantation. The study's findings and limits: Allografts of one patient group, those with graft-donor T cell macrochimerism, had high graft-versus-host to host-versus-graft clonal ratios.

This CDR3 is built from 14 residues. Germline V gives CDR1 SQVTM, CDR2 ANQGSEA. Deletions cut 0 bases from V and 3 bases from J, with 11 bases between. TCRdb's copy holds only in-frame clones and misses some; the assay was immunoSEQ multiplex PCR. This table has about 23,000 clones, approximately 40% appearing once. There were about 200,000 CFSE-labeled responder cells plated together with about 200,000 irradiated, violet-dye-labeled stimulator cells. The sample consisted of alloreactive CD8+ T cells from a mixed lymphocyte reaction culture, taken before transplantation. Subset specified: CFSE-low proliferating T cells sorted from approximately six-day pre-transplant mixed lymphocyte reaction (GvH or HvG direction). The sequence came from a human patient who was an organ donor for intestinal transplantation. This rearrangement joins TRBV29-1 to TRBJ1-2; D not resolved. CDR3 amino acids: CSVEDTLADYGYTF. The CDR3 coding sequence is TGCAGCGTTGAAGATACGTTGGCCGACTATGGCTACACCTTC.